This T cell receptor beta chain was identified during a study of T cell repertoires in cytomegalovirus infection. Findings of the study overall: In two of eight donors, the top clonotype was HLA-C-restricted CMV-specific.

TCRdb redid the calling of the reads with MiXCR, one entry per CDR3 protein. Of around 340,000 distinct CDR3 sequences in the sample, approximately 32% were seen once. Comments on this clonotype: The antigen is not known.

This receptor was obtained from a human donor in good health (CMV status not recorded). Some clones in this sample may be carry-over from other donors' samples. This specimen was cultured PBMCs, taken from culture after CMV antigen stimulation.

The CDR3 here is CASSPPLAGPLYNEQFF. The CDR3, as DNA: TGTGCCAGCAGCCCGCCCCTCGCGGGACCGCTATACAATGAGCAGTTCTTC. The V gene is TRBV7-8, the J gene TRBJ2-1, with D perhaps TRBD2 (6 bases). Deletions cut 5 bases from V and 4 bases from J, with 21 bases between. Germline CDR1 reads SGHVS; CDR2 reads FQNEAQ. The CDR3 length is 17 residues.